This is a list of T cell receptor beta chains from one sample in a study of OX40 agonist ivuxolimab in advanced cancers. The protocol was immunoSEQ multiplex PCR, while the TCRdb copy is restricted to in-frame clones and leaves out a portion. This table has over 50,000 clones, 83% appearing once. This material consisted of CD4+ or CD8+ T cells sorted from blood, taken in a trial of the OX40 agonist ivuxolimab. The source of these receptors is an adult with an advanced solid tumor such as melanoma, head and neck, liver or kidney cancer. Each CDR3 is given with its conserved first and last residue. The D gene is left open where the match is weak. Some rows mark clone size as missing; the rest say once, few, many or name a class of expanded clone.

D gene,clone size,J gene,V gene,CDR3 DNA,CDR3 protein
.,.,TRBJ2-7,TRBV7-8,TGTGCCAGTGGATGGGACCGAAACTACGAGCAGTACTTC,CASGWDRNYEQYF
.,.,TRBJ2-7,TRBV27,TGTGCCAGCAGTTCCTTAGGGACGGCGACCTACGAGCAGTACTTC,CASSSLGTATYEQYF
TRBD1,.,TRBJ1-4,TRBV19,TGTGCCAGTAGTAGGGACAGGTCGAGGGAAAAACTGTTTTTT,CASSRDRSREKLFF
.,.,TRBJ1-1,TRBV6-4,TGTGCCAGCAGTGACGGGGGGGGCCCTGAAGCTTTCTTT,CASSDGGGPEAFF
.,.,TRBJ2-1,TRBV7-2,TGTGCCAGCGGGCTCTCTACCTACAATGAGCAGTTCTTC,CASGLSTYNEQFF
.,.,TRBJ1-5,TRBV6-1,TGTGCCAGCAGTGACCAGGGTCCCACCTTTTTGACCCAGCATTTT,CASSDQGPTFLTQHF
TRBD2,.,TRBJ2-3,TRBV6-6,TGTGCCAGCAAAGGAGCGGGGGGAAGCACAGATACGCAGTATTTT,CASKGAGGSTDTQYF
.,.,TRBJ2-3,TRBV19,TGTGCCAGTAGTATGAGGTCGACTGCCCTGGATACGCAGTATTTT,CASSMRSTALDTQYF
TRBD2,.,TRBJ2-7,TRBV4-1,TGCGCCAGCAGCCAACCGGGACTAAGAATTTCCTACGAGCAGTACTTC,CASSQPGLRISYEQYF
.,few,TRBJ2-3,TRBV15,TGTGCCACCAGCACCCCGGCCGCGGCCAATACGCAGTATTTT,CATSTPAAANTQYF
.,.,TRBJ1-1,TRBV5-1,TGCGCCAGCAGCTTGGCCAATCTGGGACGGAGTATGGACACTGAAGCTTTCTTT,CASSLANLGRSMDTEAFF
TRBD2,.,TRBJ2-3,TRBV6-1,TGTGCCAGCAGTGAAAGGGATACTAGCGGGGGGGCCACAGATACGCAGTATTTT,CASSERDTSGGATDTQYF
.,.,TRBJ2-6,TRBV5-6,TGTGCCAGCAGCTTGCCCTACTCGGCCAACGTCCTGACTTTC,CASSLPYSANVLTF
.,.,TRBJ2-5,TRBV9,TGTGCCAGCAGCGTATCCGGTACCCGAGAGACCCAGTACTTC,CASSVSGTRETQYF
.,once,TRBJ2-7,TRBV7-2,TGTGCCAGCAGCTTATTCACAACCTACGAGCAGTACTTC,CASSLFTTYEQYF
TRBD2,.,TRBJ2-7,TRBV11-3,TGTGCCAGCAGCTTCCGTAGCGGGGGGACCTACGAGCAGTACTTC,CASSFRSGGTYEQYF
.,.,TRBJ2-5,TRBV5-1,TGCGCCAGCAGCTTGGAGGTTCGGGAGACCCAGTACTTC,CASSLEVRETQYF
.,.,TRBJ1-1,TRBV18,TGTGCCAGCTCACCTACTTACAACAGGCCCACAGGAGTGAACACTGAAGCTTTCTTT,CASSPTYNRPTGVNTEAFF
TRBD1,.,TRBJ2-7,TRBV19,TGTGCCAGTAGTTTCGGGACAGGGAGAGGCTACGAGCAGTACTTC,CASSFGTGRGYEQYF
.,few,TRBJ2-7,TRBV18,TGTGCCAGCTCACCGCGGGACAGATGGGGGGAGCAGTACTTC,CASSPRDRWGEQYF
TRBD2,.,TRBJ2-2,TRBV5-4,TGTGCCAGCAGCCCGGGACTAGCGGAAACCGGGGAGCTGTTTTTT,CASSPGLAETGELFF
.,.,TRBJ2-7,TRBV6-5,TGTGCCAGCAGTTCTCCGGGCCGTAACGAGCAGTACTTC,CASSSPGRNEQYF
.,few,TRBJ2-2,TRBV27,TGTGCCAGTAGCTCTAGAAACACCGGGGAGCTGTTTTTT,CASSSRNTGELFF
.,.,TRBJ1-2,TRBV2,TGTGCCAGCAGTGAGCAGGGACCCTATGGCTACACCTTC,CASSEQGPYGYTF
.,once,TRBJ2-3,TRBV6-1,TGTGCCAGCAGTGGGGTACCGAGTAATACGCAGTATTTT,CASSGVPSNTQYF
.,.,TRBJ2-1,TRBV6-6,TGTGCCAGCAGTCAGTGGGGTGAGCAGTTCTTC,CASSQWGEQFF
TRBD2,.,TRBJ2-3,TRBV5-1,TGCGCCAGCAGCTTGGCCGGGACTAGTCCCCCAGATACGCAGTATTTT,CASSLAGTSPPDTQYF
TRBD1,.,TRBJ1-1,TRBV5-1,TGCGCCAGCAGCTGGACAGGGCTTTCGGGAACTGAAGCTTTCTTT,CASSWTGLSGTEAFF
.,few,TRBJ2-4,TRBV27,TGTGCCAGCAGTTTAGTGGGATTCAAAAACATTCAGTACTTC,CASSLVGFKNIQYF
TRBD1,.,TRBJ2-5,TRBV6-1,TGTGCCAGCAGTGAATTACCCCAGGGGGTGTGGGTCCTACAAGAGACCCAGTACTTC,CASSELPQGVWVLQETQYF
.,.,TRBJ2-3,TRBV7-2,TGTGCCAGCAGCGGGCACCACACAGATACGCAGTATTTT,CASSGHHTDTQYF
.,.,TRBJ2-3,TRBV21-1,TGTGCCAGCAGCAAGGTACCGGGACTCACAGATACGCAGTATTTT,CASSKVPGLTDTQYF
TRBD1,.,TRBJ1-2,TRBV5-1,TGCGCCAGCAGCCTGGGACAGGGCCCTCTCTATGGCTACACCTTC,CASSLGQGPLYGYTF
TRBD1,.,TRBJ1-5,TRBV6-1,TGTGCCAGCAGTGAAGTTGGGACAGGGGGCAATCAGCCCCAGCATTTT,CASSEVGTGGNQPQHF
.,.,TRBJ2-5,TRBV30,TGTGCCTGGAGTATCGGCAGTCAGGAGACCCAGTACTTC,CAWSIGSQETQYF
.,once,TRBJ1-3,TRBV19,TGTGCCAGTAGTATCGACCGGACCCGGGCCACCATATATTTT,CASSIDRTRATIYF
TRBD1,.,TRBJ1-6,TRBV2,TGTGCCAGCATGAGGACAGGGAGCTCCTATAATTCACCCCTCCACTTT,CASMRTGSSYNSPLHF
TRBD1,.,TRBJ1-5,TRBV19,TGTGCCAGTAGTATCGACAGGGGAAACAATCAGCCCCAGCATTTT,CASSIDRGNNQPQHF
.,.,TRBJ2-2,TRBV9,TGTGCCAGCAGCGTGGGGCCCCTGGGCACCGGGGAGCTGTTTTTT,CASSVGPLGTGELFF
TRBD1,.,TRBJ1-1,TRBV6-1,TGTGCCAGCACCTACGACAGGGCGCGACTCTTT,CASTYDRARLF
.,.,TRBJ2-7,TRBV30,TGTGCCTGGAGTGTAGGCGTGGGAGCCCAATACGAGCAGTACTTC,CAWSVGVGAQYEQYF
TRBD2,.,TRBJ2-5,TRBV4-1,TGCGCCAGCAGCCAAGATCCTAGATCAGTAGCGGGGTTGGAGACCCAGTACTTC,CASSQDPRSVAGLETQYF
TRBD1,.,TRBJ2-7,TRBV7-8,TGTGCCAGCAGCCCTCGGACAGGCAAAGTGGCCTACGAGCAGTACTTC,CASSPRTGKVAYEQYF
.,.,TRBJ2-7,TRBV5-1,TGCGCCAGCAGCGTGGAGGGATACGAGCAGTACTTC,CASSVEGYEQYF
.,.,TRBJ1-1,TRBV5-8,TGTGCCAGCAGCTCCGGGGGTCAAAAATCTGAAGCTTTCTTT,CASSSGGQKSEAFF
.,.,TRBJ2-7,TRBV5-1,TGCGCCAGCAGCTCGGGATTCGGGGGTGCCTACGAGCAGTACTTC,CASSSGFGGAYEQYF
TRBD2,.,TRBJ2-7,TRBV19,TGTGCCAGTAGTACTATCTCTAGCGGGAGAATCCACGAGCAGTACTTC,CASSTISSGRIHEQYF